Below are 26 T cell receptor beta chains sequenced from a single sample in a study of response to subunit inactivated influenza vaccine. TCRdb independently ran MiXCR on the RT-PCR reads; one entry per CDR3 protein. The sample has over 750,000 distinct CDR3 sequences; 21% are singletons. The sequences come from PBMCs from blood, collected 4 to 6 days after vaccination. The source is a man between 50 and 59 years old who received an inactivated influenza vaccine.

V usage is TRBV10-3 and J usage is TRBJ2-2; D is ambiguous. Trimming took 11 bases from V and 8 from J, leaving 18 bases between them. Looked up from germline, CDR1 is ENHRY and CDR2 is SYGVKD. The CDR3 sequence is 13 residues long. CDR3 bases: TGTGCCCTCATGGGTTACGGCCGAGGGGAGCTGTTTTTT. As protein: CALMGYGRGELFF.

The gene calls are TRBV10-1 and TRBJ2-3; D might be TRBD2 (5 bases). V dropped 10 bases and J dropped 9 bases, with 23 bases sitting between them. The CDR3 spans 14 residues. Germline values: CDR1 WNHNN, CDR2 SYGVQD (reference sequence). CDR3 DNA: TGCGCCACCCGGAGTGGACTGGGCTCGGGGACGCAGTATTTT. This translates into CATRSGLGSGTQYF.

CDR3 in amino acids: CASSRGTSQFF. The CDR3, as DNA: TGTGCCAGCAGCCGCGGGACTAGCCAATTCTTC. This sequence joins TRBV11-2 and TRBJ2-1, with 9 nucleotides matching TRBD2. V shed 5 bases and J 16 bases; nucleotides not matched to a gene: 6. Germline assignment: CDR1 SGHAT and CDR2 FQNNGV. The CDR3 length is 11 residues. The variable domain in full, completed from reference TRBV11-2 and TRBJ2-1, reads EAGVAQSPRYKIIEKRQSVAFWCNPISGHATLYWYQQILGQGPKLLIQFQNNGVVDDSQLPKDRFSAERLKGVDSTLKIQPAKLEDSAVYLCASSRGTSQFFGPGTRLTVL.

This clonotype was recorded a few times. The chain links TRBV20-1 to TRBJ2-1; the D gene is possibly TRBD2 (7 bases). The CDR3 contains 16 residues. The V gene lost 5 bases and the J gene lost 2 bases, with 19 bases spanning the gap. Per the germline V gene, CDR1 is DFQATT and CDR2 is SNEGSKA (reference sequence). The CDR3: CSAQSPRGGTYNEQFF. CDR3 DNA sequence: TGCAGTGCTCAAAGCCCCCGCGGGGGCACCTACAATGAGCAGTTCTTC.

The gene calls are TRBV28 and TRBJ2-7; 15 positions agree with TRBD2. The CDR3 consists of 16 residues. The germline gives CDR1 MDHEN, CDR2 SYDVKM. With 1 base clipped from V and 5 bases from J, the junction kept 3 bases outside the gene matches. The CDR3 sequence: CASSLLGLAGGHEQYF. In DNA, the CDR3 is TGTGCCAGCAGTTTATTGGGACTAGCGGGAGGTCACGAGCAGTACTTC.

This clonotype has more than one count but fewer than ten. The chain links TRBV20-1 to TRBJ2-1; tentatively, D is TRBD2 (6 bases). The CDR3 runs to 14 residues. The germline V and J ends were trimmed by 5 bases and 4 bases, with 15 bases remaining between them. Germline assignment: CDR1 DFQATT and CDR2 SNEGSKA (reference sequence). The CDR3 spells CSAPRDSSYNEQFF. The CDR3 nucleotides read TGCAGTGCTCCCCGGGACTCCTCTTACAATGAGCAGTTCTTC.

This clonotype was counted only a few times. CDR3 in amino acids: CSGPVWGSYTEAFF. DNA for the CDR3: TGCAGCGGCCCTGTATGGGGAAGTTACACTGAAGCTTTCTTT. The J gene is TRBJ1-1, the V gene TRBV29-1, with D uncertain. V was pared by 7 bases and J by 3 bases, with 18 bases between. This CDR3 is built from 14 residues. The germline CDR1 and CDR2 sequences are SQVTM and ANQGSEA.

This clonotype was seen repeatedly, ten times or more. The chain couples TRBV6-1 to TRBJ2-2, with 9 bases that match TRBD2. V gave up 6 bases and J gave up 4 bases; unmatched junction bases: 6. CDR3 size: 15 residues. Germline CDR1 MNHNS, CDR2 SASEGT. CDR3 in DNA: TGTGCCAGCAGGTCTAGCGGGGCCCGCACCGGGGAGCTGTTTTTT. Protein product: CASRSSGARTGELFF.

This clonotype was seen a few times. The V gene is TRBV7-2, the J gene TRBJ2-3; D is possibly TRBD1 or TRBD2 (6 bases each). Trimming took off 0 bases at V and 5 bases at J, with 15 bases between the two ends. CDR1 is SGHTA and CDR2 is FQGNSA in the germline V gene. The CDR3 sequence is 16 residues long. DNA of the CDR3: TGTGCCAGCAGCTTAGCCGGGGGACACCTCAGAGATACGCAGTATTTT. It is translated as CASSLAGGHLRDTQYF.

In its sample, this clonotype was seen many times. The J gene is TRBJ2-5, the V gene TRBV20-1, with D perhaps given as TRBD1 or TRBD2 (5 bases each). Per the germline V gene, CDR1 is DFQATT and CDR2 is SNEGSKA (reference sequence). The V and J ends lost 0 bases and 4 bases respectively, with 12 bases between them. CDR3 length: 14 amino acids. CDR3 residues: CSARDPQRGETQYF. DNA of the CDR3: TGCAGTGCTAGAGATCCCCAGAGGGGAGAGACCCAGTACTTC.

The table lists this clonotype with a few counts. This rearrangement joins TRBV12-3 or TRBV12-4 to TRBJ2-7, with TRBD1 matching 7 bases. This CDR3 has 14 residues. The ends lost 2 bases at V and 6 bases at J; junction bases unmatched: 7. The CDR3 here is CASSLRGTVFEQYF. CDR3 DNA sequence: TGTGCCAGCAGTTTAAGAGGGACAGTTTTCGAGCAGTACTTC.

This clonotype was observed a few times. The chain combines TRBV5-1 with TRBJ2-1, with a weak D call TRBD1 (6 bases). This CDR3 region has 14 residues. The V gene's germline CDR1 is SGHRS and CDR2 YFSETQ. The germline V and J ends were trimmed by 0 bases and 6 bases, with 10 bases remaining between them. The CDR3 nucleotides are TGCGCCAGCAGCTTGGTCCTACAGGGCAATGAGCAGTTCTTC. This codes for CASSLVLQGNEQFF.

The V call is TRBV7-9, the J call TRBJ1-2; weak D call: TRBD1 (6 bases). CDR3 length equals 14 residues. V dropped 5 bases and J dropped 3 bases, with 13 bases sitting between them. Germline V lookup: CDR1 SEHNR, CDR2 FQNEAQ (reference sequence). CDR3 coding DNA: TGTGCCAGCAGCCCCGGGGACACTTACTATGGCTACACCTTC. Its translation: CASSPGDTYYGYTF.

The gene calls are TRBV6-1 and TRBJ2-6, with D unclear. V dropped 5 bases and J dropped 0 bases, with 14 bases sitting between them. Per the germline V gene, CDR1 is MNHNS and CDR2 is SASEGT. The CDR3 extends over 17 amino acids. Written as DNA, the CDR3 is TGTGCCAGCAGTCCCTTTGGGCGGTCCTCTGGGGCCAACGTCCTGACTTTC. Translated, it gives CASSPFGRSSGANVLTF.

This clonotype was seen more than once but under ten times. The CDR3 reads CAISGTGVAYGYTF. As DNA, the CDR3 is TGTGCCATCAGTGGGACAGGGGTGGCCTATGGCTACACCTTC. This sequence joins TRBV10-3 and TRBJ1-2; 9 positions match TRBD1. Looked up from germline, CDR1 is ENHRY and CDR2 is SYGVKD. With 4 bases clipped from V and 4 bases from J, the junction kept 4 bases outside the gene matches. This CDR3 comprises 14 residues.

This clonotype has only a few counts. The chain recombines TRBV10-3 with TRBJ2-3; D uncertain. The CDR3 spans 15 residues. Germline values: CDR1 ENHRY, CDR2 SYGVKD. The V gene lost 7 bases and the J gene lost 2 bases, with 16 bases spanning the gap. CDR3 sequence: CAITAGRALTDTQYF. The CDR3 nucleotides read TGTGCCATCACTGCTGGACGTGCACTCACAGATACGCAGTATTTT.

In this sample, this clonotype turned up a few times. The chain combines TRBV7-6 with TRBJ2-7, with 8 bases fitting TRBD2. With 0 bases clipped from V and 1 base from J, the junction kept 17 bases outside the gene matches. Germline CDR1 SGHVS, CDR2 FNYEAQ. The length of the CDR3 is 20 residues. CDR3 sequence: CASSLALRPGLAFTSYEQYF. The CDR3, as DNA: TGTGCCAGCAGCTTAGCCCTCCGTCCAGGACTAGCTTTTACGTCCTACGAGCAGTACTTC.

The rearrangement links TRBV28 to TRBJ1-5; no reliable D call. There are 14 residues in the CDR3. V lost 7 bases to trimming and J lost 2 bases, with 12 bases between them. Germline assignment: CDR1 MDHEN and CDR2 SYDVKM. The CDR3 sequence is CASTRINGNQPQHF. The CDR3 coding sequence is TGTGCCAGCACCCGGATAAACGGCAATCAGCCCCAGCATTTT.

J is TRBJ2-5 and V is TRBV20-1; 10 nucleotides line up with TRBD2. With 2 bases clipped from V and 5 bases from J, the junction kept 5 bases outside the gene matches. The CDR3 is made up of 14 amino acids. Germline V gene data show CDR1 as DFQATT and CDR2 as SNEGSKA (reference sequence). CDR3 DNA: TGCAGTGCTAGAAATAGCGGGAGGAGGGAGACCCAGTACTTC. Translating gives CSARNSGRRETQYF.

There are a few counts of this clonotype. This sequence joins TRBV12-3 or TRBV12-4 and TRBJ2-5, with TRBD1 matching over 8 bases. V was clipped by 6 bases and J by 4 bases; unmatched bases: 10. The CDR3 sequence is 15 residues long. This chain's CDR3 is CASSPLGTGRETQYF. CDR3 DNA: TGTGCCAGCAGCCCGCTGGGGACAGGTAGAGAGACCCAGTACTTC.

The sample holds many counts of this clonotype. This chain connects TRBV4-2 to TRBJ2-1; 8 bases line up with TRBD2. Unmatched junction bases numbered 2, after V lost 1 base and J lost 0 bases. Germline loops: CDR1 LGHNA, CDR2 YNFKEQ. CDR3 length: 16 residues. This CDR3 reads CASSQAGGSSYNEQFF. CDR3 nucleotides: TGTGCCAGCAGCCAAGCGGGGGGGAGCTCCTACAATGAGCAGTTCTTC.

The V call is TRBV2, the J call TRBJ2-2; D unresolved. The CDR3 is 14 amino acids. Germline assignment: CDR1 SNHLY and CDR2 FYNNEI. The germline V and J ends were trimmed by 8 bases and 1 base, with 11 bases remaining between them. CDR3 nucleotides: TGTGCCAGCGAGCACAGAGGGAACACCGGGGAGCTGTTTTTT. This translates into CASEHRGNTGELFF.

CDR3 DNA sequence: TGTGCCGGGCGCCATAAGGACAGGAAAACCCAAGAGACCCAGTACTTC. Protein product: CAGRHKDRKTQETQYF. The J gene is TRBJ2-5, the V gene TRBV30, with 7 bases aligning to TRBD1. Germline V gene sequence: CDR1 GTSNPN, CDR2 SVGIG (reference sequence). J gave up 1 base and V 8 bases, and 16 bases lay outside the gene matches. The CDR3 loop spans 16 amino acids.

The genes are TRBV10-2 and TRBJ2-5, with TRBD2 matching over 8 bases. The length of the CDR3 is 14 residues. CDR1 WSHSY and CDR2 SAAADI come from the germline V gene. V was clipped by 7 bases and J by 3 bases; unmatched bases: 7. This chain's CDR3 is CASNERGSEETQYF. CDR3 coding DNA: TGCGCCAGCAACGAGCGGGGGAGCGAAGAGACCCAGTACTTC.

This clonotype has just a few counts. The chain recombines TRBV4-2 with TRBJ2-7; 7 nucleotides line up with TRBD1. The V gene end was trimmed by 2 bases and the J gene end by 4 bases; junction bases not matched to a gene: 5. Germline CDR1 reads LGHNA; CDR2 reads YNFKEQ. The CDR3 is 14 amino acids. CDR3 sequence reads: CASSQHRGRYEQYF. DNA for the CDR3: TGTGCCAGCAGCCAACACAGGGGCAGGTACGAGCAGTACTTC.

The rearrangement uses TRBV29-1 and TRBJ1-2; TRBD1 aligns across 9 bases. Germline loops: CDR1 SQVTM, CDR2 ANQGSEA. The V gene end was trimmed by 7 bases and the J gene end by 8 bases; junction bases not matched to a gene: 2. CDR3 size: 10 residues. CDR3 nucleotide sequence: TGCAGCGCAGGACAGGGGGGCTACACCTTC. Translating it yields CSAGQGGYTF. Full variable domain (outside the CDR3, taken from reference TRBV29-1 and TRBJ1-2): SAVISQKPSRDICQRGTSLTIQCQVDSQVTMMFWYRQQPGQSLTLIATANQGSEATYESGFVIDKFPISRPNLTFSTLTVSNMSPEDSSIYLCSAGQGGYTFGSGTRLTVV.